This T cell receptor beta chain was identified in a study of cytomegalovirus exposure and HLA in healthy donors. Profiled with immunoSEQ multiplex PCR; TCRdb holds only in-frame clones, not every one. Of roughly 250,000 clones in the sample, roughly 90% are singletons; the top ten hold roughly 0.4%. CDR3 size: 13 residues. Deletions cut 4 bases from V and 1 base from J, with 8 bases between. Looked up from germline, CDR1 is GTSNPN and CDR2 is SVGIG (reference sequence). The sequence derives from a woman aged 18-29 years in good health and CMV-seronegative. Sequencing was carried out using PBMCs. This rearrangement joins TRBV30 to TRBJ1-3; unclear D gene. CDR3 DNA sequence: TGTGCCTGGAACCGGGGATCTGGAAACACCATATATTTT. Its translation is CAWNRGSGNTIYF.